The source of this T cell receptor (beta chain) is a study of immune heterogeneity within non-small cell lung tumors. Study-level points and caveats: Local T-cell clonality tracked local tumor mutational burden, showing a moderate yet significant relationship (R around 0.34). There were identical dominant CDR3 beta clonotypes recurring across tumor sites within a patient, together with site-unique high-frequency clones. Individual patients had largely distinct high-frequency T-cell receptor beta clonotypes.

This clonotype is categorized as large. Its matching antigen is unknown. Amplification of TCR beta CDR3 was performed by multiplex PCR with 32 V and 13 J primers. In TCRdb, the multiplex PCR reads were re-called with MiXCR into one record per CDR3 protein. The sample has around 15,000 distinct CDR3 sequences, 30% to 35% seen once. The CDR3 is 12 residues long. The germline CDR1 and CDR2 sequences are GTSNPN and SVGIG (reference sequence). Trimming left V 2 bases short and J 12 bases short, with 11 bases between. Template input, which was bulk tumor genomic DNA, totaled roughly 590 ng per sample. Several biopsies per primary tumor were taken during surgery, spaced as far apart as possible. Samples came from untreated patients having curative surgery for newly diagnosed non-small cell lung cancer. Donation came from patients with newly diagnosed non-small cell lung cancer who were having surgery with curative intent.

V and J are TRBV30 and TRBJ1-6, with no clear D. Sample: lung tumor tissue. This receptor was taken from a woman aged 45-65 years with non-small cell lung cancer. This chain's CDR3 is CAWSPGSGPLHF. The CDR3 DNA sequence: TGTGCCTGGAGTCCAGGCAGTGGACCCCTCCACTTT.